This TCR beta chain was found in a study of early T cells in non-severe SARS-CoV-2 infection. The CDR3 is 14 residues long. Germline V gives CDR1 SGHDN, CDR2 FVKESK. V lost 5 bases, J lost 6 bases, and 14 bases lay in between. TCRdb passed the 5' RACE reads through MiXCR, listing each CDR3 protein once. This sample has roughly 33,000 distinct CDR3 sequences, with around 5% found just once. The V gene is TRBV14, the J gene TRBJ2-1, with D perhaps TRBD2 (6 bases). This TCR was recovered from an adult who was a healthcare worker with PCR-confirmed SARS-CoV-2 infection or an uninfected control (not recorded which). Sequenced sample: whole blood. The CDR3 sequence is CASSLGLFSNEQFF. As DNA, the CDR3 is TGTGCCAGCAGCTTAGGACTATTTTCCAATGAGCAGTTCTTC. Together with reference TRBV14 and TRBJ2-1, the CDR3 gives the full variable domain: EAGVTQFPSHSVIEKGQTVTLRCDPISGHDNLYWYRRVMGKEIKFLLHFVKESKQDESGMPNNRFLAERTGGTYSTLKVQPAELEDSGVYFCASSLGLFSNEQFFGPGTRLTVL.